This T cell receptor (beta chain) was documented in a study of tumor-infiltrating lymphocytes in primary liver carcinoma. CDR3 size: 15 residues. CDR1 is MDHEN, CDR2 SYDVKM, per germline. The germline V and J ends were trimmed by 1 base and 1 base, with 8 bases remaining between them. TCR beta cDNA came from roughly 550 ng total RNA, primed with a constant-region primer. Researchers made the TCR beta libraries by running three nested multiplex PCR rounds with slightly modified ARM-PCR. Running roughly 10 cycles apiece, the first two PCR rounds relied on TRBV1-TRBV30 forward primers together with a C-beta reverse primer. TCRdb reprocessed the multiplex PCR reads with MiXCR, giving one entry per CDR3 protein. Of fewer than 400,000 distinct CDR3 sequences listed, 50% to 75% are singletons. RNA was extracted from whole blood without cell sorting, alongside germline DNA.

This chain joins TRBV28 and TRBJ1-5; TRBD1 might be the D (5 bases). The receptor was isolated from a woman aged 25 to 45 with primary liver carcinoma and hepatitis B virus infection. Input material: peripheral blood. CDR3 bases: TGTGCCAGCAGTTTATACGGGGGGAGCAATCAGCCCCAGCATTTT. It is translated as CASSLYGGSNQPQHF.